This T cell receptor beta chain is from a study of CD8 T cells in Susac syndrome. The CDR3 sequence is 14 residues long. Trimming left V 4 bases short and J 2 bases short, with 12 bases between. Germline CDR1 reads SGHRS; CDR2 reads YFSETQ. Reverse transcription of about 0.5 to 1 ug RNA used random hexamers. One entry per CDR3 protein results from TCRdb running MiXCR on the immunoSEQ multiplex PCR reads. The data contain 170,000 or so distinct CDR3 sequences, approximately 95% of them singletons. From blood CD8+ and CD4+ T cells, the TCR beta chain was sequenced. TEMRA cells were FACS-enriched and CD8+ and CD4+ T cells negatively isolated.

The source of this sequence is a human donor with multiple sclerosis. The sample was CD4+ T cells from PBMCs. The chain uses TRBV5-1 and TRBJ2-5; D is ambiguous. CDR3 region: CASSPVGPQETQYF. The CDR3 nucleotides are TGCGCCAGCAGCCCCGTAGGGCCTCAAGAGACCCAGTACTTC.